The 28 T cell receptor beta chains listed next were all sequenced from one sample in a study of blood T cells in healthy people across ages. The second PCR ran about 6 to 12 cycles with a sample-barcoded 5' primer and J-beta primers. Via MiXCR, TCRdb re-called the 5' RACE reads, giving one row per CDR3 protein. The data hold some 1.4 million distinct CDR3 sequences, with about 40% observed a single time. Specimen: blood. The receptors here all came from a woman younger than 30 in good health.

The chain couples TRBV20-1 to TRBJ1-5; 7 bases fit TRBD1. Per the germline V gene, CDR1 is DFQATT and CDR2 is SNEGSKA (reference sequence). V lost 6 bases, J lost 6 bases, and 11 bases stayed unmatched. The CDR3 has 14 amino acids. The CDR3, as DNA: TGCAGTGCCGAGGGCGGGACAGTCACTCAGCCCCAGCATTTT. Its protein is CSAEGGTVTQPQHF.

This chain's CDR3 is CASSNRVEQYF. The CDR3 bases are TGTGCCAGCAGTAACAGGGTAGAGCAGTACTTC. The V gene is TRBV27, the J gene TRBJ2-7; D is possibly TRBD1 (6 bases). CDR3 size: 11 residues. V lost 5 bases and J lost 7, with 9 bases in between. Germline V CDR1 and CDR2: MNHEY, SMNVEV (reference sequence).

The chain has TRBV27 and TRBJ2-7; tentative D call: TRBD2 (5 bases). V was clipped by 6 bases and J by 6 bases, with 15 bases between them. CDR3 length equals 13 residues. The germline V gene encodes CDR1 MNHEY and CDR2 SMNVEV (reference sequence). The CDR3 nucleotides read TGTGCCAGCAGCCCGGACGTGGGGAGCGAGCAGTACTTC. It yields the protein CASSPDVGSEQYF.

This clonotype was observed a few times. The V call is TRBV6-1, the J call TRBJ2-5; 7 positions match TRBD1. V lost 7 bases, J lost 5 bases, and 16 bases stayed unmatched. CDR1 is MNHNS and CDR2 is SASEGT in the germline V gene. The CDR3 sequence is 16 residues long. CDR3 coding DNA: TGTGCCAGCACCGGCGAGACACAGGGGATAGGGGAGACCCAGTACTTC. It codes for CASTGETQGIGETQYF.

With respect to this clonotype: One end of the junction is discordant with germline, which a read error may explain. The V call is TRBV13, the J call TRBJ1-6; D ambiguous. Germline assignment: CDR1 PRHDT and CDR2 FYEKMQ (reference sequence). The CDR3 totals 13 residues. For the CDR3, the DNA is TGTGACAGCAGCTTAGAAAGGGATTCACCCCTCCACTTT. Protein: CDSSLERDSPLHF.

Notes on this clonotype: A junction boundary mismatches the germline segment, possibly from a read error. The chain is built from TRBV5-1 and TRBJ2-2; D could derive from TRBD1 or TRBD2 (6 bases each). The CDR3 spans 14 residues. Germline CDR1 and CDR2: SGHRS and YFSETQ. CDR3 protein: CANSLQGGTGELFF. For the CDR3, the DNA is TGCGCCAACAGCTTACAGGGAGGTACCGGGGAGCTGTTTTTT.

The chain carries TRBV25-1 and TRBJ2-1; 12 bases match TRBD2. Germline V lookup: CDR1 MGHDK, CDR2 SYGVNS. CDR3 size: 14 residues. The ends lost 4 bases at V and 9 bases at J; junction bases unmatched: 4. CDR3 bases: TGTGCCAGCAGTGCGACTAGCGGGAGAGGTGAGCAGTTCTTC. Its translation: CASSATSGRGEQFF.

The sample holds a few counts of this clonotype. The chain joins TRBV4-2 to TRBJ2-7, with 8 bases that match TRBD1. V lost 4 bases, J lost 6 bases, and 5 bases stayed unmatched. This CDR3 region has 13 residues. In germline, CDR1 is LGHNA, CDR2 YNFKEQ. The CDR3 bases are TGTGCCAGCAGCCCGGGACAGGCCTTCGAGCAGTACTTC. Its translation is CASSPGQAFEQYF.

V gene TRBV2 combines with J gene TRBJ1-5; maybe TRBD1 (6 bases). CDR1 is SNHLY, CDR2 FYNNEI, per germline. Trimming pared 7 bases from V and 3 bases from J, leaving 10 bases between. The CDR3 length is 13 residues. The CDR3 loop reads CASNGQTNQPQHF. In DNA form, the CDR3 reads TGTGCCAGCAATGGACAGACCAATCAGCCCCAGCATTTT.

This clonotype was recorded at least ten times. The chain links TRBV2 to TRBJ1-1; no firm D call. The CDR3 spans 12 residues. V was shortened by 3 bases and J by 3 bases, with 5 bases between the two germline ends. Germline lookup yields CDR1 SNHLY and CDR2 FYNNEI. CDR3 region: CASSDGYTEAFF. The CDR3 DNA sequence: TGTGCCAGCAGTGATGGGTACACTGAAGCTTTCTTT.

The CDR3 sequence: CAISQGGGTFYQPQHF. In nucleotides, the CDR3 is TGTGCCATCAGCCAGGGGGGAGGGACCTTCTATCAGCCCCAGCATTTT. The J gene is TRBJ1-5, the V gene TRBV10-3; 7 bases are shared with TRBD1. This CDR3 has 16 residues. V dropped 6 bases and J dropped 5; count of bases not matched to a gene: 13. The V gene's germline CDR1 is ENHRY and CDR2 SYGVKD.

V usage is TRBV5-5 and J usage is TRBJ1-6, with 8 bases that match TRBD1. J was trimmed by 0 bases and V by 1 base; bases with no gene match: 12. The CDR3 contains 20 residues. CDR1 and CDR2 from the germline V gene are SGHKS and YYEKEE (reference sequence). CDR3: CASSLLGQGETSSYNSPLHF. CDR3 nucleotides: TGTGCCAGCAGCTTGTTAGGACAGGGTGAGACGAGCTCCTATAATTCACCCCTCCACTTT.

This clonotype was observed at least ten times. The chain recombines TRBV5-1 with TRBJ2-1, with 13 bases aligning to TRBD2. V was pared by 4 bases and J by 0 bases, with 7 bases of the junction left unmatched. Per germline, CDR1 SGHRS and CDR2 YFSETQ. The CDR3 totals 18 residues. CDR3 sequence reads: CASSPGTSGMSSYNEQFF. CDR3 DNA: TGCGCCAGCAGCCCGGGGACTAGCGGGATGAGCTCCTACAATGAGCAGTTCTTC.

The V call is TRBV20-1, the J call TRBJ2-7, with D possibly TRBD1 on 6 matching bases. The better agreement between TRBJ2-5 and the DNA end casts doubt on the J call. There are 14 residues in the CDR3. Germline V lookup: CDR1 DFQATT, CDR2 SNEGSKA (reference sequence). CDR3 bases: TGCAGTGCTAGTACGTTACAGGGCGGGGAGACCCAGTACTTC. This encodes CSASTLQGGETQYF.

This clonotype was detected only once. The chain combines TRBV6-5 with TRBJ1-1, with TRBD1 identical over 7 bases. J gave up 11 bases and V 5 bases, and 8 bases lay outside the gene matches. Germline V lookup: CDR1 MNHEY, CDR2 SVGAGI. The CDR3 has 12 amino acids. Here the CDR3 DNA reads TGTGCCAGCAGTGGGGAGACAGGGCGGGCTTTCTTT. It encodes CASSGETGRAFF.

This chain uses TRBV21-1 with TRBJ1-2; TRBD1 was called by the table and not checked on the DNA. TRBV21-1 counts as a pseudogene. The CDR3 contains 14 residues. CDR3 sequence reads: CASTRKDRNYGYTF. CDR3 coding DNA: TGTGCCAGCACCAGGAAGGACAGGAACTATGGCTACACCTTC.

The rearrangement joins TRBV5-4 to TRBJ2-7, with D possibly being TRBD1 or TRBD2 (5 bases each). Between the trimmed V and J ends, which lost 7 bases and 2 bases, there was a span of 16 bases. Germline V gene lookup returns CDR1 SGHNT and CDR2 YYREEE (reference sequence). The CDR3 contains 14 residues. CDR3 region: CASGQDGGAYEQYF. CDR3 sequence (DNA): TGTGCCAGCGGCCAGGATGGGGGTGCCTACGAGCAGTACTTC.

The rearrangement joins TRBV7-8 to TRBJ2-2, with D hard to call. V was shortened by 4 bases and J by 4 bases, with 13 bases between the two germline ends. The CDR3 has 15 residues. The germline V gene has CDR1 SGHVS and CDR2 FQNEAQ. This CDR3 is CASSSVRRFTGELFF. The CDR3 DNA reads TGTGCCAGCAGCTCCGTGCGGCGATTCACCGGGGAGCTGTTTTTT.

In its sample, this clonotype was seen a few times. The CDR3 region is CASSQGHVSDSGGYTF. As DNA, the CDR3 is TGTGCCAGCAGCCAAGGGCACGTCTCTGACTCGGGTGGCTACACCTTC. The V call is TRBV3-1, the J call TRBJ1-2; no reliable D call. The CDR3 has 16 amino acids. The germline V and J ends were trimmed by 1 base and 7 bases, with 19 bases remaining between them. CDR1 and CDR2 (germline): LGHDT, YNNKEL (reference sequence).

The rearrangement joins TRBV2 to TRBJ1-2; 7 bases align to TRBD1. The J segment lost 1 base and the V segment lost 1 base, leaving 3 bases of the junction unmatched. Germline assignment: CDR1 SNHLY and CDR2 FYNNEI. The CDR3 has 15 amino acids. CDR3 loop: CASSEGTGHNYGYTF. CDR3 nucleotide sequence: TGTGCCAGCAGTGAAGGGACAGGCCATAACTATGGCTACACCTTC.

On this clonotype itself: This may stem from a read error, because a much larger clone lies one nucleotide away. The CDR3 end shows no conserved phenylalanine or tryptophan, and so a read error is likely. The chain's CDR3 is CASSHAGGPDLEQFL. The CDR3 bases are TGTGCCAGCAGTCACGCGGGGGGGCCCGACCTCGAGCAGTTCCTC. V and J are TRBV13 and TRBJ2-1, with TRBD2 matching 9 bases. J lost 10 bases, V lost 6 bases, and 13 bases had no gene match. Germline values: CDR1 PRHDT, CDR2 FYEKMQ (reference sequence). CDR3 length: 15 amino acids.

This clonotype was seen more than once but under ten times. The gene calls are TRBV6-6 and TRBJ2-5; D possibly corresponds to TRBD2 (5 bases). The CDR3 spans 16 residues. Germline V lookup: CDR1 MNHNY, CDR2 SVGAGI (reference sequence). V lost 2 bases and J 1 base, leaving 14 bases between the germline ends. The CDR3 loop reads CASSYPQTGGQETQYF. CDR3 sequence (DNA): TGTGCCAGCAGTTACCCGCAAACCGGAGGCCAAGAGACCCAGTACTTC.

The V gene is TRBV5-6, the J gene TRBJ1-2, with D perhaps TRBD1 (5 bases). In germline, CDR1 is SGHDT, CDR2 YYEEEE. Trimming stripped 1 base from V and 6 bases from J, with 13 bases between. The CDR3 sequence is 14 residues long. Here the CDR3 DNA reads TGTGCCAGCAGCTTGAACGCAGGGTGGGATGGCTACACCTTC. It yields the protein CASSLNAGWDGYTF.

The chain is built from TRBV5-1 and TRBJ2-1; 10 nucleotides agree with TRBD2. After removal of 3 bases from V and 0 bases from J, the junction contained 15 bases not matched to a gene. Germline V gene sequence: CDR1 SGHRS, CDR2 YFSETQ. The CDR3 runs to 20 residues. The CDR3 region is CASSSPSTSGAPSSYNEQFF. CDR3 nucleotide sequence: TGCGCCAGCAGCTCCCCCTCCACTAGCGGGGCGCCCAGCTCCTACAATGAGCAGTTCTTC.

The chain combines TRBV20-1 with TRBJ2-7; D not resolved. CDR3 length equals 12 residues. Germline V gives CDR1 DFQATT, CDR2 SNEGSKA (reference sequence). V gave up 0 bases and J gave up 4 bases, with 7 bases separating them. CDR3 nucleotide sequence: TGCAGTGCTAGAGAGTGGGTGTACGAGCAGTACTTC. Protein: CSAREWVYEQYF.

This sequence joins TRBV6-1 and TRBJ2-5; 10 nucleotides line up with TRBD2. Germline V gene sequence: CDR1 MNHNS, CDR2 SASEGT. There are 15 residues in the CDR3. V was clipped by 6 bases and J by 4 bases; unmatched bases: 8. DNA of the CDR3: TGTGCCAGCAGGGACCCTAGCGGGAGTTTAGAGACCCAGTACTTC. It is translated as CASRDPSGSLETQYF.

The chain couples TRBV3-1 to TRBJ2-2; D ambiguous. This CDR3 is built from 13 residues. Germline V gene data show CDR1 as LGHDT and CDR2 as YNNKEL (reference sequence). Trimming pared 6 bases from V and 4 bases from J, leaving 9 bases between. Here the CDR3 DNA reads TGTGCCAGCAGAGACAATCCCACCGGGGAGCTGTTTTTT. It codes for CASRDNPTGELFF.

The chain employs TRBV21-1 and TRBJ2-6. TRBV21-1 is a pseudogene segment. This CDR3 has 18 residues. The CDR3 sequence: CASSKGRRYRLGANVLTF. Written as DNA, the CDR3 is TGTGCCAGCAGCAAAGGACGCAGGTACCGACTTGGGGCCAACGTCCTGACTTTC.